The clone carrying this T cell receptor beta chain was recorded many times. Its antigen is unknown. The data originate from a study of regulatory T cells in long-lasting Graves disease. Background on the study: Patients with new Graves' disease had used antithyroid drugs below 3 months. Study-wide points: Results may be inaccurate due to the small sample size. There was favoring of TRBV28, TRBJ1-2 and TRBJ2-5 in persistent disease.

Investigators prepared the TCR beta libraries by applying iRepertoire HTBI primers and Arm-PCR of CDR3 regions. TCRdb called the multiplex PCR reads again in MiXCR, with one record for every CDR3 protein. This sample has 360,000 or so distinct CDR3 sequences; over 9.5% occur once, and the top ten carry approximately 20%. Germline CDR1 MNHNS, CDR2 SASEGT. The CDR3 totals 14 residues. V was shortened by 5 bases and J by 2 bases, with 13 bases between the two germline ends. This sample's time point: newly diagnosed GD, antithyroid drugs for less than 3 months. There was RNA extracted from PBMCs, and the TCR library was made from it. This sample also appeared in a second study, on T cells in Graves' hyperthyroidism and ophthalmopathy. That paper states: RT-PCR in the first round (using the HTBI primer set) targeted the TCR CDR3.

This receptor was identified in a woman aged 18-35 years with Graves disease. Sequencing was performed on peripheral blood mononuclear cells (PBMCs), taken at new diagnosis, from a patient treated with antithyroid drugs. This chain uses TRBV6-1 with TRBJ2-7; D gene unclear. DNA for the CDR3: TGTGCCAGCAGTAACCGGGCCGCAGCCTACGAGCAGTACTTC. As protein: CASSNRAAAYEQYF.